This record looks at one T cell receptor (beta chain) sequence and its context. The antigen remains unidentified. Only in-frame clones appear in the TCRdb table, and some are missing; sequencing was by immunoSEQ multiplex PCR. The sample carries about 120,000 clones, around 92% recorded once. These data belong to a study of T cell responses to AZD1222 COVID-19 vaccine. The CDR3 spans 14 residues. Germline CDR1 is SGHVS and CDR2 is FNYEAQ. The V and J ends lost 5 bases and 6 bases, in that order; junction bases with no gene match: 8. Study-level results: Spike-specific TCR breadth and depth grew following two AZD1222 doses. Repertoires were obtained only post-peak T cell response.

This receptor was obtained from an adult who received the AZD1222 COVID-19 vaccine. The sample in question was peripheral blood, obtained 28 days after the second AZD1222 dose. The chain combines TRBV7-6 with TRBJ1-2; TRBD1 agrees at 8 bases. In DNA, the CDR3 is TGTGCCAGCAGCGCCGGGACAGGTTCGCATGGCTACACCTTC. It translates to CASSAGTGSHGYTF.